This entry lists 15 T cell receptor beta chains sequenced from one sample in a study of regulatory T cells in long-lasting Graves disease. Investigators prepared the TCR beta libraries by applying iRepertoire HTBI primers and Arm-PCR of CDR3 regions. TCRdb fed the multiplex PCR reads into MiXCR, producing one record per CDR3 protein. The table has 450,000 to 600,000 distinct CDR3 sequences, about 13% seen once; the top ten hold roughly a tenth. Time point described: newly diagnosed GD, antithyroid drugs for less than 3 months. PBMC-extracted RNA yielded the TCR library. These data were also reused for a study on T cells in Graves' hyperthyroidism and ophthalmopathy.

Sample: peripheral blood mononuclear cells (PBMCs), taken at new diagnosis, from a patient treated with antithyroid drugs. The source is a man in his thirties or forties with Graves disease.

The chain links TRBV6-1 to TRBJ2-7; D unclear. V was cut by 7 bases and J by 7 bases, with 17 bases left in between. CDR1 is MNHNS and CDR2 is SASEGT in the germline V gene. This CDR3 has 13 residues. In nucleotides, the CDR3 is TGTGCCAGCACAGGAACCAAAATCCAGGAGCAGTACTTC. Translating it yields CASTGTKIQEQYF.

Many counts were recorded for this clonotype. The rearrangement links TRBV20-1 to TRBJ2-1; D perhaps matches TRBD2 (5 bases). The CDR3 is 13 residues long. In germline, CDR1 is DFQATT, CDR2 SNEGSKA (reference sequence). Trimming took off 4 bases at V and 6 bases at J, with 13 bases between the two ends. CDR3 nucleotides: TGCAGTGCTACCGACACTAGTCCCAATGAGCAGTTCTTC. This translates into CSATDTSPNEQFF.

This clonotype was counted many times. The rearrangement uses TRBV10-3 and TRBJ2-1; D may be TRBD2 (5 bases). Trimming removed 4 bases at V and 0 bases at J, with 13 bases between. The length of the CDR3 is 16 residues. CDR1 ENHRY and CDR2 SYGVKD come from the germline V gene. CDR3 nucleotide sequence: TGTGCCATCAGTGCACTAGTGGGTGGCTCCTACAATGAGCAGTTCTTC. Translated: CAISALVGGSYNEQFF.

CDR3 DNA: TGCAGTGCTAGAGATATCCGTATGCCCCTTTATAGCAATCAGCCCCAGCATTTT. It encodes CSARDIRMPLYSNQPQHF. The chain joins TRBV20-1 to TRBJ1-5, with D unresolved. Germline V gene sequence: CDR1 DFQATT, CDR2 SNEGSKA (reference sequence). The V gene lost 0 bases and the J gene lost 0 bases, with 18 bases spanning the gap. The CDR3 contains 18 residues.

Ten or more counts support this clonotype. This rearrangement joins TRBV5-1 to TRBJ2-1; 8 nucleotides align to TRBD1. From germline, CDR1 is SGHRS and CDR2 YFSETQ. The V gene end was trimmed by 0 bases and the J gene end by 1 base; junction bases not matched to a gene: 3. This CDR3 is 16 amino acids long. The DNA for the CDR3 is TGCGCCAGCAGCTTGGGGGACAGGCCTTCCTACAATGAGCAGTTCTTC. Its translation is CASSLGDRPSYNEQFF.

This clonotype has a count of ten or more. One end of the junction varies from germline; a read error may be responsible. This CDR3 is CASSPSHVWVSRMSHF. The CDR3 region has the DNA TGTGCCAGCAGCCCCTCCCATGTTTGGGTTTCTCGTATGAGCCACTTC. The rearrangement links TRBV11-2 to TRBJ2-4; D gene ambiguous. This CDR3 is 16 amino acids long. Germline V CDR1 and CDR2: SGHAT, FQNNGV.

In this sample, this clonotype turned up many times. The rearrangement uses TRBV5-6 and TRBJ1-1; D is ambiguous. This CDR3 spans 14 amino acids. Trimming took 2 bases from V and 5 from J, leaving 13 bases between them. The germline V gene encodes CDR1 SGHDT and CDR2 YYEEEE. CDR3 residues: CASSFFRLSTEAFF. The CDR3 DNA follows: TGTGCCAGCAGCTTTTTTAGGTTGTCGACTGAAGCTTTCTTT.

This clonotype occurred many times. This chain links TRBV5-1 with TRBJ1-1; D call uncertain. The V and J ends lost 3 bases and 0 bases respectively, with 9 bases between them. The germline V gene encodes CDR1 SGHRS and CDR2 YFSETQ. The CDR3 contains 14 residues. The CDR3: CASSSSHLNTEAFF. CDR3 coding DNA: TGCGCCAGCAGCTCCAGCCACCTGAACACTGAAGCTTTCTTT.

There are many counts of this clonotype. The CDR3: CASSDGETGELFF. DNA for the CDR3: TGTGCCAGCAGTGACGGAGAGACCGGGGAGCTGTTTTTT. The chain joins TRBV6-4 to TRBJ2-2; D remains ambiguous. Per the germline V gene, CDR1 is MRHNA and CDR2 is SNTAGT. This CDR3 contains 13 residues. Trimming shortened V by 2 bases and J by 5 bases, and 6 bases separated the two germline ends.

This clonotype was observed a single time. This may be a read error, as it is one base from a much larger clone. The chain combines TRBV7-6 with TRBJ1-6; TRBD1 agrees at 7 bases. The CDR3 is 15 residues long. Per germline, CDR1 SGHVS and CDR2 FNYEAQ. V was clipped by 1 base and J by 10 bases; unmatched bases: 7. This chain's CDR3 is CASSLVQGLVSPLHF. The CDR3 nucleotides read TGTGCCAGCAGCTTAGTACAGGGGCTCGTGTCACCCCTCCACTTT.

In this sample, this clonotype turned up many times. This sequence joins TRBV3-1 and TRBJ1-5; no definite D call. Germline values: CDR1 LGHDT, CDR2 YNNKEL (reference sequence). The germline V and J ends were trimmed by 3 bases and 11 bases, with 11 bases remaining between them. CDR3 length: 12 residues. The CDR3 sequence: CASSQLGRTQHF. The CDR3, as DNA: TGTGCCAGCAGCCAGCTCGGGCGTACCCAGCATTTT.

This clonotype was counted many times. V and J are TRBV24-1 and TRBJ2-2; TRBD1 aligns across 7 bases. CDR3 length equals 15 residues. Germline V gives CDR1 KGHDR, CDR2 SFDVKD. Trimming cost V 1 base and J 4 bases; bases outside gene matches: 2. In nucleotides, the CDR3 is TGTGCCACCAGTGATTTCGGACAGGCCACCGGGGAGCTGTTTTTT. Translation: CATSDFGQATGELFF.

V usage is TRBV29-1 and J usage is TRBJ1-5; TRBD1 is a possible D gene (6 bases). Looked up from germline, CDR1 is SQVTM and CDR2 is ANQGSEA. The V end lost 6 bases, the J end lost 7 bases, and 16 bases lay between the germline ends. This CDR3 comprises 13 residues. Written as DNA, the CDR3 is TGCAGCGTGAGGGGGGGACTCGGACAGCCCCAGCATTTT. This sequence encodes CSVRGGLGQPQHF.

The sample holds many counts of this clonotype. The chain has TRBV12-5 and TRBJ1-5, with TRBD1 identical over 7 bases. The trim removed 6 bases at V and 5 bases at J, leaving 7 bases unmatched. The germline gives CDR1 LGHNT, CDR2 FRNRAP. The CDR3 loop spans 14 amino acids. CDR3 region: CASGPRQGDQPQHF. CDR3 in DNA: TGTGCTAGTGGCCCACGACAGGGCGATCAGCCCCAGCATTTT. Looking up the rest from reference TRBV12-5 and TRBJ1-5 gives the full variable domain: DARVTQTPRHKVTEMGQEVTMRCQPILGHNTVFWYRQTMMQGLELLAYFRNRAPLDDSGMPKDRFSAEMPDATLATLKIQPSEPRDSAVYFCASGPRQGDQPQHFGDGTRLSIL.

This clonotype was counted ten times or more. V and J are TRBV7-9 and TRBJ1-1; 9 nucleotides align to TRBD1. J gave up 8 bases and V 1 base, and 2 bases lay outside the gene matches. The CDR3 is 13 residues long. The germline V gene has CDR1 SEHNR and CDR2 FQNEAQ (reference sequence). CDR3 loop: CASSLGTGGEAFF. For the CDR3, the DNA is TGTGCCAGCAGCTTAGGAACAGGGGGCGAAGCTTTCTTT.